This passage covers 31 T cell receptor beta chains from one sample sequenced in a study of blood T cells in healthy people across ages. Primers used in a second PCR of roughly 6 to 11 cycles were a sample-barcoded 5' primer and a J-beta primer mix. Using its own MiXCR run on the 5' RACE reads, TCRdb lists one record per CDR3 protein. The table lists 870,000 or so distinct CDR3 sequences, about 28% of them singletons, with 17% in the top ten. Sequencing used blood. These receptors all stem from a woman older than 75 in good health.

This clonotype has more than one count but fewer than ten. This chain joins TRBV5-1 and TRBJ2-3; tentative D call: TRBD2 (5 bases). The CDR3 has 15 residues. V was cut by 0 bases and J by 4 bases, with 12 bases left in between. From germline, CDR1 is SGHRS and CDR2 YFSETQ. CDR3 coding DNA: TGCGCCAGCAGCTTGGCCGGCGGGTATTCAGATACGCAGTATTTT. Translating it yields CASSLAGGYSDTQYF.

The chain is built from TRBV6-1 and TRBJ2-7; TRBD1 aligns across 7 bases. The germline CDR1 and CDR2 sequences are MNHNS and SASEGT. The CDR3 is 14 residues long. After removal of 7 bases from V and 4 bases from J, the junction contained 10 bases not matched to a gene. CDR3 sequence (DNA): TGTGCCAGCATCCCATTAGGGGGCTTGTACGAGCAGTACTTC. Encoded protein: CASIPLGGLYEQYF.

V gene TRBV12-3 or TRBV12-4 combines with J gene TRBJ1-3; D unclear. The ends were cut back, 3 bases at V and 0 bases at J, with 15 bases in the middle. This CDR3 spans 17 amino acids. For the CDR3, the DNA is TGTGCCAGCAGTTTTAGTTTTGGACCAAGCTCTGGAAACACCATATATTTT. Its protein product is CASSFSFGPSSGNTIYF.

This clonotype was seen a few times. The chain is built from TRBV19 and TRBJ2-1; the D gene is possibly TRBD1 (6 bases). Germline CDR1 LNHDA, CDR2 SQIVND (reference sequence). The V and J ends lost 5 bases and 9 bases respectively, with 17 bases between them. This CDR3 is 14 amino acids long. The CDR3 DNA reads TGTGCCAGTAGTCAAGCAGGGGACACAGGTGAGCAGTTCTTC. Translated: CASSQAGDTGEQFF.

This clonotype was recorded many times. This chain uses TRBV15 with TRBJ2-7; weak D call: TRBD2 (6 bases). Trimming removed 0 bases at V and 1 base at J, with 13 bases between. Looked up from germline, CDR1 is LNHNV and CDR2 is YYDKDF (reference sequence). This CDR3 has 16 amino acids. The DNA for the CDR3 is TGTGCCACCAGCAGAGATCGGGGGACTTCTTCCTACGAGCAGTACTTC. Protein: CATSRDRGTSSYEQYF.

This clonotype was seen a few times. This may come from a read error, since a much larger clone is one base off. V and J are TRBV20-1 and TRBJ1-2; possible D gene TRBD1, 5 bases. The CDR3 totals 15 residues. Germline-derived CDR1 and CDR2 are DFQATT and SNEGSKA (reference sequence). CDR3 region: CSATRDGTPLYGYIF. The CDR3 DNA reads as TGCAGTGCCACTCGGGACGGTACCCCTCTCTATGGCTACATCTTC.

Details on this clonotype: Given a much more abundant clone one base away, this may be a read error. The chain employs TRBV4-2 and TRBJ2-1, with unresolved D. Germline-derived CDR1 and CDR2 are LGHNA and YNFKEQ. The CDR3 runs 15 residues. CDR3 amino acids: CVSSQDGRSYNEQFF. The CDR3, as DNA: TGTGTCAGCAGCCAAGACGGGCGATCTTACAATGAGCAGTTCTTC.

This clonotype was counted at least ten times. The genes are TRBV7-2 and TRBJ2-5; TRBD2 agrees at 15 bases. CDR3 length: 17 residues. V shed 3 bases, J shed 4 bases, and the junction held 6 bases outside the gene matches. CDR1 SGHTA and CDR2 FQGNSA come from the germline V gene. The CDR3 coding sequence is TGTGCCAGCAGCTTGCTCGGGACTAGCGGGGGGTCAGAGACCCAGTACTTC. It encodes CASSLLGTSGGSETQYF. Looking up the rest from reference TRBV7-2 and TRBJ2-5 gives the full variable domain: GAGVSQSPSNKVTEKGKDVELRCDPISGHTALYWYRQSLGQGLEFLIYFQGNSAPDKSGLPSDRFSAERTGGSVSTLTIQRTQQEDSAVYLCASSLLGTSGGSETQYFGPGTRLLVL.

The rearrangement links TRBV7-2 to TRBJ2-1; possible D gene TRBD2, 5 bases. Germline V lookup: CDR1 SGHTA, CDR2 FQGNSA. Trimming left V 2 bases short and J 0 bases short, with 8 bases between. The CDR3 totals 15 residues. In DNA, the CDR3 is TGTGCCAGCAGCTTAAACCGGGACTCCTACAATGAGCAGTTCTTC. Translating gives CASSLNRDSYNEQFF.

This clonotype was observed at least ten times. The V call is TRBV24-1, the J call TRBJ2-5; possibly TRBD1 for D (6 bases). The CDR3 contains 15 residues. Germline V gene lookup returns CDR1 KGHDR and CDR2 SFDVKD. Between the trimmed V and J ends, which lost 4 bases and 1 base, there was a span of 12 bases. The CDR3 DNA is TGTGCCACCAGTGACCGTAGACAGGCCCAAGAGACCCAGTACTTC. Amino acids: CATSDRRQAQETQYF.

This chain connects TRBV12-3 or TRBV12-4 to TRBJ2-3; D uncertain. With 6 bases removed from V and 4 bases from J, the gap between germline ends came to 11 bases. CDR3 length: 13 amino acids. The CDR3 protein is CASRWVTADTQYF. The CDR3 nucleotides read TGTGCCAGCAGATGGGTCACCGCAGATACGCAGTATTTT.

This clonotype has a count of ten or more. The chain combines TRBV5-1 with TRBJ2-3; TRBD2 agrees at 11 bases. J was trimmed by 1 base and V by 4 bases; bases with no gene match: 14. The CDR3 contains 19 residues. The germline CDR1 and CDR2 sequences are SGHRS and YFSETQ. The CDR3 DNA follows: TGCGCCAGCAGCCCTCGACTAGCGGGGCTAGTTCTGGGCACAGATACGCAGTATTTT. This translates into CASSPRLAGLVLGTDTQYF.

As regards this clonotype: A much larger clone sits a single nucleotide away, making a read error possible. The CDR3 here is CASKPVAGANTDTQYF. In nucleotides, the CDR3 is TGTGCCAGCAAACCGGTAGCGGGGGCCAACACAGATACGCAGTATTTT. The chain has TRBV12-3 or TRBV12-4 and TRBJ2-3; TRBD2 matches 9 bases. This CDR3 comprises 16 residues. Losses at the gene ends were 7 bases for V and 2 bases for J; bases not matched to a gene: 10.

This clonotype occurred many times. The V gene is TRBV10-3, the J gene TRBJ1-6; D gene uncertain. V was cut by 0 bases and J by 7 bases, with 4 bases left in between. The V gene's germline CDR1 is ENHRY and CDR2 SYGVKD. This CDR3 spans 13 amino acids. Here the CDR3 DNA reads TGTGCCATCAGTGAGTCAGGAAATTCACCCCTCCACTTT. Protein product: CAISESGNSPLHF.

The rearrangement links TRBV6-2 or TRBV6-3 to TRBJ2-5, with TRBD2 matching 9 bases. The CDR3 loop spans 14 amino acids. J was trimmed by 9 bases and V by 5 bases; bases with no gene match: 10. Germline values: CDR1 MNHEY, CDR2 SVGEGT. The CDR3 DNA follows: TGTGCCAGCAGTCAGAGCGGGGGGCCAACTCCCCAGTACTTC. Translated: CASSQSGGPTPQYF.

The sample holds a few counts of this clonotype. CDR3 nucleotide sequence: TGTGCCAGCAGCTTCCCGGAACAGGGGGACTATGGCTACACCTTC. Amino acids: CASSFPEQGDYGYTF. The chain employs TRBV12-3 or TRBV12-4 and TRBJ1-2; 8 nucleotides align to TRBD1. CDR3 length: 15 residues. With 6 bases clipped from V and 3 bases from J, the junction kept 9 bases outside the gene matches.

This clonotype was seen repeatedly, ten times or more. The J gene is TRBJ1-4, the V gene TRBV6-1; D is unresolved. V lost 7 bases, J lost 3 bases, and 12 bases lay in between. The CDR3 has 14 amino acids. In germline, CDR1 is MNHNS, CDR2 SASEGT. The CDR3 protein is CASNLRQANEKLFF. The CDR3 coding sequence is TGTGCCAGCAATCTACGGCAAGCTAATGAAAAACTGTTTTTT.

The chain employs TRBV13 and TRBJ2-7; TRBD2 agrees at 12 bases. Trimming cost V 5 bases and J 6 bases; bases outside gene matches: 8. The germline V gene encodes CDR1 PRHDT and CDR2 FYEKMQ (reference sequence). The CDR3 length is 15 residues. CDR3 DNA sequence: TGTGCCAGCAGCACCCCTAGCGGGAGGGTTGTCGAGCAGTACTTC. Encoded protein: CASSTPSGRVVEQYF. Using reference TRBV13 and TRBJ2-7 for the parts outside the CDR3, the full variable domain is AAGVIQSPRHLIKEKRETATLKCYPIPRHDTVYWYQQGPGQDPQFLISFYEKMQSDKGSIPDRFSAQQFSDYHSELNMSSLELGDSALYFCASSTPSGRVVEQYFGPGTRLTVT.

This chain's CDR3 is CASSPKIRGEYSNQPQHF. The CDR3 nucleotides are TGTGCCAGCAGCCCAAAGATCCGAGGGGAATATAGCAATCAGCCCCAGCATTTT. J is TRBJ1-5 and V is TRBV3-1, with D maybe TRBD1 (5 bases). CDR3 size: 18 residues. Germline lookup yields CDR1 LGHDT and CDR2 YNNKEL (reference sequence). V dropped 4 bases and J dropped 0 bases, with 19 bases sitting between them. The variable domain in full, completed from reference TRBV3-1 and TRBJ1-5, reads DTAVSQTPKYLVTQMGNDKSIKCEQNLGHDTMYWYKQDSKKFLKIMFSYNNKELIINETVPNRFSPKSPDKAHLNLHINSLELGDSAVYFCASSPKIRGEYSNQPQHFGDGTRLSIL.

This clonotype has a count of ten or more. The chain is built from TRBV5-1 and TRBJ2-7; D call uncertain. The CDR3 contains 13 residues. V lost 4 bases and J 0 bases, leaving 8 bases between the germline ends. The germline gives CDR1 SGHRS, CDR2 YFSETQ. CDR3 in DNA: TGCGCCAGCAGCCGGGCCGTCTCCTACGAGCAGTACTTC. Translating it yields CASSRAVSYEQYF.

This clonotype was found many times. The chain carries TRBV11-2 and TRBJ1-1, with TRBD1 matching over 8 bases. Germline CDR1 is SGHAT and CDR2 is FQNNGV. The ends lost 5 bases at V and 8 bases at J; junction bases unmatched: 10. The CDR3 contains 14 residues. For the CDR3, the DNA is TGTGCCAGCAGCATCGGACAGGGCCGGTCCGAAGCTTTCTTT. Protein product: CASSIGQGRSEAFF. Using reference TRBV11-2 and TRBJ1-1 for the parts outside the CDR3, the full variable domain is EAGVAQSPRYKIIEKRQSVAFWCNPISGHATLYWYQQILGQGPKLLIQFQNNGVVDDSQLPKDRFSAERLKGVDSTLKIQPAKLEDSAVYLCASSIGQGRSEAFFGQGTRLTVV.

This clonotype was counted ten times or more. The J gene is TRBJ1-6, the V gene TRBV6-5; perhaps TRBD1 as D (6 bases). The germline V and J ends were trimmed by 0 bases and 3 bases, with 12 bases remaining between them. The germline V gene has CDR1 MNHEY and CDR2 SVGAGI. This CDR3 comprises 17 residues. The CDR3 spells CASSYSAGANYNSPLHF. The CDR3, as DNA: TGTGCCAGCAGTTACTCGGCAGGGGCTAACTATAATTCACCCCTCCACTTT.

This chain connects TRBV27 to TRBJ1-2; no firm D call. This CDR3 has 13 amino acids. Germline CDR1 is MNHEY and CDR2 is SMNVEV (reference sequence). The ends were cut back, 5 bases at V and 8 bases at J, with 15 bases in the middle. Here the CDR3 reads CASSRVGGEGYTF. The CDR3 coding sequence is TGTGCCAGCAGTAGGGTCGGCGGGGAGGGCTACACCTTC.

A few counts support this clonotype. The DNA for the CDR3 is TGTGCCTGGAGTCACAATACCTTTATGCGGGGAAAGGGCCGGGAGACCCAGTACTTC. This gives the protein CAWSHNTFMRGKGRETQYF. The chain has TRBV30 and TRBJ2-5; possible D gene TRBD2, 6 bases. Germline V gene data show CDR1 as GTSNPN and CDR2 as SVGIG (reference sequence). This CDR3 contains 19 residues. Trimming removed 2 bases from V and 5 bases from J, with 30 bases in between.

This clonotype was counted at least ten times. This CDR3 reads CASSFSGTSGISSYNEQFF. CDR3 nucleotide sequence: TGTGCCAGCAGCTTTTCCGGGACTAGCGGTATAAGCTCCTACAATGAGCAGTTCTTC. This chain joins TRBV7-9 and TRBJ2-1; TRBD2 aligns across 11 bases. Unmatched junction bases numbered 10, after V lost 3 bases and J lost 0 bases. The CDR3 runs 19 residues. CDR1 is SEHNR and CDR2 is FQNEAQ in the germline V gene (reference sequence). Combining the CDR3 with reference TRBV7-9 and TRBJ2-1 gives the whole variable domain DTGVSQNPRHKITKRGQNVTFRCDPISEHNRLYWYRQTLGQGPEFLTYFQNEAQLEKSRLLSDRFSAERPKGSFSTLEIQRTEQGDSAMYLCASSFSGTSGISSYNEQFFGPGTRLTVL.

Of note for this clonotype: The germline gene is not matched at one end of the junction; a read error may be the cause. V gene TRBV10-2 combines with J gene TRBJ1-1; 7 positions match TRBD1. Germline assignment: CDR1 WSHSY and CDR2 SAAADI. The CDR3 runs to 13 residues. The CDR3 DNA sequence: TGCGCCAGCAGTTCAGACAGGGACACTGGAGCTTTCTTT. This gives the protein CASSSDRDTGAFF.

V is TRBV11-3 and J is TRBJ2-3; 14 positions match TRBD2. Losses at the gene ends were 5 bases for V and 3 bases for J; bases not matched to a gene: 7. The CDR3 spans 17 residues. CDR1 is SGHNT, CDR2 YENEEA, per germline. In DNA, the CDR3 is TGTGCCAGCAGCAGTTGGACTAGCGGGGGGAGAACAGATACGCAGTATTTT. Its protein is CASSSWTSGGRTDTQYF.

This clonotype was counted at least ten times. This chain links TRBV4-1 with TRBJ1-1; D call uncertain. The CDR3 has 14 residues. Germline assignment: CDR1 MGHRA and CDR2 YSYEKL. Trimming removed 2 bases from V and 8 bases from J, with 15 bases in between. For the CDR3, the DNA is TGCGCCAGCAGCCAACCCCTCATGGCAGCCGAAGCTTTCTTT. It translates to CASSQPLMAAEAFF.

On this clonotype: This may stem from a read error, because a much larger clone lies one nucleotide away. V and J are TRBV7-8 and TRBJ2-4, with TRBD2 identical over 9 bases. The better agreement between TRBJ2-7 and the DNA end casts doubt on the J call. This CDR3 spans 15 amino acids. CDR1 SGHVS and CDR2 FQNEAQ come from the germline V gene. The CDR3 protein is CASSLGLAENCEQYF. The DNA of the CDR3 is TGTGCCAGCAGCTTAGGACTAGCGGAGAATTGCGAGCAGTACTTC.

The V and J genes are TRBV7-2 and TRBJ2-4; unclear D gene. V lost 1 base to trimming and J lost 6 bases, with 10 bases between them. The CDR3 extends over 14 amino acids. The germline CDR1 and CDR2 sequences are SGHTA and FQGNSA. CDR3 bases: TGTGCCAGCAGCTTAGGTTGGGGTTTAAACATTCAGTACTTC. As protein: CASSLGWGLNIQYF.

This clonotype was seen repeatedly, ten times or more. This chain joins TRBV6-2 or TRBV6-3 and TRBJ1-1, with D tentatively TRBD1 (5 bases). The V gene lost 6 bases and the J gene lost 0 bases, with 8 bases spanning the gap. This CDR3 is built from 13 residues. CDR1 is MNHEY, CDR2 SVGEGT, per germline. CDR3 DNA sequence: TGTGCCAGCAGAACAGGCATGAACACTGAAGCTTTCTTT. Amino acids: CASRTGMNTEAFF.